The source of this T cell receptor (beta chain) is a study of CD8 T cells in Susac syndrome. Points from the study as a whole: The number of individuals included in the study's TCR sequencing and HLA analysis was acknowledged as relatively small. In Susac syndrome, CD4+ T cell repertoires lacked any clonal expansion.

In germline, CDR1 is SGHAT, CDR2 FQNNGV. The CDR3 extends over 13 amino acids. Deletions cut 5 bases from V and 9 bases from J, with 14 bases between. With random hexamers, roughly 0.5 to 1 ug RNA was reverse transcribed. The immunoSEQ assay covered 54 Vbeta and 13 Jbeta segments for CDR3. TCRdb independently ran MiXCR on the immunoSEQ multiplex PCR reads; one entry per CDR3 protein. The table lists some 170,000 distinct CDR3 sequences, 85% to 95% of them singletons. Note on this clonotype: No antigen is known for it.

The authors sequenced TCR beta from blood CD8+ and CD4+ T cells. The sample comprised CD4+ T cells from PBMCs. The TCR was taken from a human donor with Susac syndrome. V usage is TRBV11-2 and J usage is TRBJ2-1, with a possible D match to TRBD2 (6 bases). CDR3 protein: CASSTGGVFEQFF. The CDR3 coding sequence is TGTGCCAGCAGCACCGGGGGAGTGTTTGAGCAGTTCTTC.